This T cell receptor beta chain stems from a study of a mutant IDH1 vaccine in newly diagnosed glioma. On the study more broadly: In weeks 1, 3, 5, 7, 11, 15, 19 and 23, patients were vaccinated. Previous care, which was radiotherapy, temozolomide, or both, most often involved both.

The CDR3 sequence is 14 residues long. Germline CDR1 SEHNR, CDR2 FQNEAQ (reference sequence). Trimming took off 1 base at V and 7 bases at J, with 10 bases between the two ends. As for this clone: Its antigen is as yet unknown.

Clones were read by immunoSEQ multiplex PCR, and TCRdb kept only the in-frame ones, dropping some. The table lists about 32,000 clones, just under 80% of them singletons. Time point noted: week 11, during vaccination. Each dose delivered 300 ug of mutant IDH1 20-mer peptide subcutaneously with imiquimod. This chain joins TRBV7-9 and TRBJ1-4; tentatively, D is TRBD1 (6 bases). Sequenced material: PBMCs, taken from a glioma patient whose treatment included an IDH1 peptide vaccine. The clonotype comes from a man in his thirties or forties with glioma. CDR3 in amino acids: CASSLEQGGEKLFF. As DNA, the CDR3 is TGTGCCAGCAGCTTAGAACAGGGAGGTGAAAAACTGTTTTTT.